This T cell receptor (beta chain) emerged from a study of blood T cell repertoires in COVID-19. Study overall: From the United States, Italy and Spain came samples of acute and convalescent COVID-19. PBMCs, B-cell-depleted T cells, or T cells provided the cDNA or gDNA that made up the material.

The Seattle patients joined while their infection was active and were tracked longitudinally afterward. In the authors' methods: Scientists estimated how many nucleated cells there were by amplifying reference gene primers. This table comes from immunoSEQ multiplex PCR, and its TCRdb copy is limited to in-frame clones, with some not included. The D gene and trimming were derived from the DNA, and the V and J assignments and clone size from that table. Of some 250,000 clones listed, roughly 79% are singletons. The clonotype was recovered from a woman at least 80 years old with COVID-19, enrolled during active disease. The sequenced sample was peripheral blood.

The CDR3 DNA reads as TGTGCCAGCAGCGCGGGACAGTCTCCCCTCCACTTT. It specifies CASSAGQSPLHF. The chain employs TRBV7-9 and TRBJ1-6, with 7 positions matching TRBD1. CDR1 and CDR2 (germline): SEHNR, FQNEAQ (reference sequence). The CDR3 contains 12 residues. Trimming removed 5 bases from V and 13 bases from J; junction bases left unmatched: 5.